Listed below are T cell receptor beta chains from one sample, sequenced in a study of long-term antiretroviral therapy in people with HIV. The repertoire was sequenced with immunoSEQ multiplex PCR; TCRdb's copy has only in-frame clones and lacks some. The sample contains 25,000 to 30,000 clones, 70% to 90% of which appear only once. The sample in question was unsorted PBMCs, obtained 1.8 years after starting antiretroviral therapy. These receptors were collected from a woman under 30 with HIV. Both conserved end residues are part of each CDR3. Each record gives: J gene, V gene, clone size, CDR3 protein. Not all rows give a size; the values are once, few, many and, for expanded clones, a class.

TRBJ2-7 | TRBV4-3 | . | CASSRGTGASYEQYF
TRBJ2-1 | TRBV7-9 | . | CASSLDRKIYNEQFF
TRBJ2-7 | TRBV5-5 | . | CASSSDAFRVSSYEQYF
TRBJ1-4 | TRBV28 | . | CASSSPRGGRDEKLFF
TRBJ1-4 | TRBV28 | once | CASSWQALRREKLFF
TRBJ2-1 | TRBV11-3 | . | CASSLVRGPINEQFF
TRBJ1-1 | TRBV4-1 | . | CASSQGQNMNTEAFF
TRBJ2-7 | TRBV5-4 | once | CASSPVDRGSYEQYF
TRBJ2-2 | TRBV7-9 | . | CASVPGQRANTGELFF
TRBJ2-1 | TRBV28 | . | CASSRESGLYNEQFF
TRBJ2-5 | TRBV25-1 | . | CASSEYGTAQETQYF
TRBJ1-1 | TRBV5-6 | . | CASSLDRGVAFF
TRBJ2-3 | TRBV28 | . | CASSLAGERYTDTQYF
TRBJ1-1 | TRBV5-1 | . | CASRVGSAEAFF
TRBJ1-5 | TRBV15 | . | CATSVSPYSNQPQHF
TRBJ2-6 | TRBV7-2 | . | CASSLVIQRETGANVLTF
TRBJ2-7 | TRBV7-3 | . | CASSLAGGLREAEQYF
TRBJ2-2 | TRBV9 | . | CASSDGNREVGELFF
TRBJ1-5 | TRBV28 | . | CASSGVLPQHF
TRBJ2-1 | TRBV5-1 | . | CASGRYVSGGYNEQFF
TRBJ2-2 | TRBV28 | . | CASSSETSGHTGELFF
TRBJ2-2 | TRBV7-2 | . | CASSFELGGTGELFF
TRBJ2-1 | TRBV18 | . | CASSPGQGRVRGTDNEQFF
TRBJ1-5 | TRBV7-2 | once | CASSPGGQGRQPQHF
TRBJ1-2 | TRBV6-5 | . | CASSLVGGTNYGYTF
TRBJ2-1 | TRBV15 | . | CATSRPGSNNEQFF
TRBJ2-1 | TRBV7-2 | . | CASSPGLAATNYNEQFF
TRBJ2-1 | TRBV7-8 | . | CASRANNEQFF
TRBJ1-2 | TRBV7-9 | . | CASSRGGSYGYTF
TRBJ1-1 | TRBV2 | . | CASSQTGEAFF
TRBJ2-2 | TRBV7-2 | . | CASSLVGTSGANTGELFF
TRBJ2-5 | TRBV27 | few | CASSLTTSRGETQYF
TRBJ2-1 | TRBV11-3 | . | CASSSSGTSGNEQFF
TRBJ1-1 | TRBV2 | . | CASSEWEGSEAFF
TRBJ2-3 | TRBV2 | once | CASSVAREVGDTQYF
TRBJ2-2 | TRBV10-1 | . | CASSEVVAGVRTGELFF
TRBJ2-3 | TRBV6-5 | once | CASSSPISDTQYF
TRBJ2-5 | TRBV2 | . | CASSEFQETQYF
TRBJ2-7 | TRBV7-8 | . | CASSLSHTAYEQYF
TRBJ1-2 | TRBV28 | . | CASSGRDSRGDGYTF
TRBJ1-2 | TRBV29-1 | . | CSVESWTGGNYGYTF
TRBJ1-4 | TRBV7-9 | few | CASSPRGREKLFF
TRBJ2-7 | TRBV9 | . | CASSVEGLAIYEQYF
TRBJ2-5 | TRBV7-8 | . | CASSLRPGSQETQYF
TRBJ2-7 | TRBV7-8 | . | CASSSTGQGYEQYF
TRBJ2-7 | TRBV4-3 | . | CASSSSPGEQYF
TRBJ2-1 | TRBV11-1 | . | CASSPRAGEQFF
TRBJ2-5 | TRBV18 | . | CASSPTEETQYF
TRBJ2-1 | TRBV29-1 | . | CSVAWVSYNEQFF
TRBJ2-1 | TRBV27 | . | CASSSIRKTDYNEQFF
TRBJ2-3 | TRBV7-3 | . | CASSPDGRMLDTQYF
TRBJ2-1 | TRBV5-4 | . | CASSFEPTGSSYNEQFF
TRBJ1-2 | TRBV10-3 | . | CAIRWTVHLNGYTF
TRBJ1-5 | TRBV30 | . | CAWSDRGKDQPQHF
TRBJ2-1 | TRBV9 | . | CASSVDITSPRGEQFF
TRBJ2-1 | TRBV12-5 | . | CASGWDENGKQFF
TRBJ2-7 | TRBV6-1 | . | CASSWDKSYEQYF